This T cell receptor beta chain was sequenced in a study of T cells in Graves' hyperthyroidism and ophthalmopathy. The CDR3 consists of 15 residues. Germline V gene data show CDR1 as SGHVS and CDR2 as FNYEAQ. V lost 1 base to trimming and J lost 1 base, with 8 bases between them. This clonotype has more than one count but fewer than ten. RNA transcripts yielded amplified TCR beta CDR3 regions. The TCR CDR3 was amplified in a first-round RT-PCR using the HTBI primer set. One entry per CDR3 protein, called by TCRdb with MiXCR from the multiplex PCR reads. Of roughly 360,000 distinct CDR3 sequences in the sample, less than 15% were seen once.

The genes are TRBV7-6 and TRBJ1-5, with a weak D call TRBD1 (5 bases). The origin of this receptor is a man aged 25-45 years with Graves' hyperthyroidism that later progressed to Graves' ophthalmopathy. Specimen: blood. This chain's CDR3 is CASSLEAGSNQPQHF. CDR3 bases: TGTGCCAGCAGCTTAGAGGCAGGGAGCAATCAGCCCCAGCATTTT.